These T cell receptor beta chains were read from a single sample in a study of blood T cell repertoires in COVID-19. Sequenced by immunoSEQ multiplex PCR; TCRdb stores in-frame clones only, minus some. The sample holds about 220,000 clones, 75% to 90% seen once. The sequencing sample was made of PBMCs or T cells enriched from blood (not recorded which). The source is a young woman in a cohort exposed to, infected with or recovered from COVID-19 (not recorded which). CDR3s include the opening cysteine and the closing phenylalanine or tryptophan. Each record gives: clone size, J gene, D gene, V gene, CDR3 DNA, CDR3 protein. The D gene is left open where the match is weak. Where a row states a size, it is once, few, many or the class of an expanded clone; other rows omit it.

once | TRBJ2-2 | TRBD1 | TRBV2 | TGTGCCAGCGGGGACAGGGGAGGCGGGGAGCTGTTTTTT | CASGDRGGGELFF
NA | TRBJ1-2 | NA | TRBV7-8 | TGTGCCAGCAGCTTTGCCGGGACGGCGGGAGGCTACACCTTC | CASSFAGTAGGYTF
NA | TRBJ1-1 | TRBD1 | TRBV12-3/TRBV12-4 | TGTGCCAGCAGCAACGGACAGGGTACTTTCTTT | CASSNGQGTFF
few | TRBJ2-5 | NA | TRBV6-5 | TGTGCCAGCACCGGAAGGGTTACAGCGGAAGAGACCCAGTACTTC | CASTGRVTAEETQYF
many | TRBJ1-2 | NA | TRBV3-1/TRBV3-2 | TGTGCCAGCAGTACACAGAGCTATGGCTACACCTTC | CASSTQSYGYTF
NA | TRBJ2-1 | TRBD2 | TRBV28 | TGTGCCAGCAGTGCCCCCCTCGGGAGGGACAACAATGAGCAGTTCTTC | CASSAPLGRDNNEQFF
few | TRBJ1-3 | NA | TRBV3-1/TRBV3-2 | TGTGCCAGCAGCCAACCCACAGGGAGCGGTTCTGGAAACACCATATATTTT | CASSQPTGSGSGNTIYF
few | TRBJ2-7 | NA | TRBV7-9 | TGTGCCAGCAGCCCCACCCAGAGGAGCTCCTACGAGCAGTACTTC | CASSPTQRSSYEQYF
NA | TRBJ1-3 | NA | TRBV19 | TGTGCCAGTAGCACCTCCCGAGAGGGAAACACCATATATTTT | CASSTSREGNTIYF
NA | TRBJ2-1 | TRBD1 | TRBV24-1 | TGTGCCACCTCCGGGACAGGTCCCCCTAATGAGCAGTTCTTC | CATSGTGPPNEQFF
NA | TRBJ1-6 | NA | TRBV4-2 | TGTGCCAGCAGCCCTAGGGGATTGGAGAGTTCACCCCTCCACTTT | CASSPRGLESSPLHF
NA | TRBJ2-7 | TRBD1 | TRBV6-5 | TGTGCCAGCAGTTACTCTGGGACAGAAAACTACGAGCAGTACTTC | CASSYSGTENYEQYF
NA | TRBJ2-5 | NA | TRBV5-1 | TGCGCCAGCAGCCGGTTTCACGGGGAGACCCAGTACTTC | CASSRFHGETQYF
NA | TRBJ1-3 | NA | TRBV10-1 | TGCGCCAGCAGTGAGGGGAGCTCTGGAAACACCATATATTTT | CASSEGSSGNTIYF
NA | TRBJ2-7 | NA | TRBV19 | TGTGCCAGTAGTCCCCCGGAGGCCTACGAGCAGTACTTC | CASSPPEAYEQYF
NA | TRBJ1-5 | NA | TRBV3-1/TRBV3-2 | TGTGCCAGCAGCCAAGATCTACGTGGGGGGGATAGCAATCAGCCCCAGCATTTT | CASSQDLRGGDSNQPQHF
NA | TRBJ1-1 | TRBD1 | TRBV5-5 | TGTGCCAGCAGCTCACAGGGGATGAACACTGAAGCTTTCTTT | CASSSQGMNTEAFF
NA | TRBJ2-3 | NA | TRBV24-1 | TGTGCCACCAGTTCCGCGGCAGATACGCAGTATTTT | CATSSAADTQYF
NA | TRBJ2-1 | TRBD1 | TRBV19 | TGTGCCAGTACCCCGACAGGGTTCTACAATGAGCAGTTCTTC | CASTPTGFYNEQFF
NA | TRBJ2-7 | TRBD2 | TRBV25-1 | TGTGCCAGCAGTCTAGCGGGAGCTTACGAGCAGTACTTC | CASSLAGAYEQYF
once | TRBJ1-1 | TRBD1 | TRBV5-1 | TGCGCCAGCAGCTCGGCGACAGGGGGCACTGAAGCTTTCTTT | CASSSATGGTEAFF
once | TRBJ1-4 | NA | TRBV9 | TGTGCCAGCAGCGCCGCCCCCGGACAGTCAACTAATGAAAAACTGTTTTTT | CASSAAPGQSTNEKLFF
NA | TRBJ1-6 | NA | TRBV12-5 | TGTGCTAGTGGTTTTCGGGACAAACCTTCACCCCTCCACTTT | CASGFRDKPSPLHF
NA | TRBJ1-5 | NA | TRBV10-2 | TGCGCCAGCAGTGAGGACATTAGCAATCAGCCCCAGCATTTT | CASSEDISNQPQHF
NA | TRBJ1-1 | NA | TRBV27 | TGTGCCAGCAGTTTATGGGGGGACACTGAAGCTTTCTTT | CASSLWGDTEAFF
once | TRBJ2-5 | TRBD2 | TRBV15 | TGTGCCACCAGCATTTCCTTTAGCGGGACTCAAGAGACCCAGTACTTC | CATSISFSGTQETQYF
NA | TRBJ1-3 | NA | TRBV12-5 | TGTGCTAGTGGTTTGGCTGCTGGAAACACCATATATTTT | CASGLAAGNTIYF
NA | TRBJ1-2 | NA | TRBV2 | TGTGCCAGCATTGGACAGCTTAACTATGGCTACACCTTC | CASIGQLNYGYTF
NA | TRBJ2-2 | TRBD1 | TRBV19 | TGTGCCAGTAGTATTAGGGGACAGGGGGAGCTGTTTTTT | CASSIRGQGELFF
NA | TRBJ1-3 | NA | TRBV2 | TGTGCCAGCAGTGAAGCGCGGATCGGGGGTTTCTCTGGAAACACCATATATTTT | CASSEARIGGFSGNTIYF
NA | TRBJ2-1 | NA | TRBV5-1 | TGCGCCAGCAGCTTGGTGAGCGTATTCTACAATGAGCAGTTCTTC | CASSLVSVFYNEQFF
NA | TRBJ1-5 | NA | TRBV30 | TGTGCCTGGAGGTCGAAGGCAGGCCTAAATCAGCCCCAGCATTTT | CAWRSKAGLNQPQHF
NA | TRBJ1-4 | NA | TRBV28 | TGTGCCAGCAGTCCAGCGACAGGAAGAAAAGAAAAACTGTTTTTT | CASSPATGRKEKLFF
NA | TRBJ1-4 | TRBD1 | TRBV19 | TGTGCCAGCCGGGACAGGGGGCGTGCGGATAATGAAAAACTGTTTTTT | CASRDRGRADNEKLFF
NA | TRBJ2-1 | TRBD2 | TRBV10-1 | TGCGCCAGCAGTGGTCAGCGGGGGACGTACAATGAGCAGTTCTTC | CASSGQRGTYNEQFF
NA | TRBJ2-7 | NA | TRBV19 | TGTGCCAGTAGTATACCCAACTCCTACGAGCAGTACTTC | CASSIPNSYEQYF